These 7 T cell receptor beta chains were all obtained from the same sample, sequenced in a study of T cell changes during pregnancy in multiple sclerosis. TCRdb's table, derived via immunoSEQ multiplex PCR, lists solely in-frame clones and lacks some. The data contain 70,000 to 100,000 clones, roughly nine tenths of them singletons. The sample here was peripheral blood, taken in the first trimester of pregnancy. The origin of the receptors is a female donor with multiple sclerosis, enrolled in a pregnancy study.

CDR3 in DNA: TGTGCCAGCAGGACGACAGGGAGCGAGCAGTACTTC. The encoded protein is CASRTTGSEQYF. The chain couples TRBV6-6 to TRBJ2-7, with 7 bases aligning to TRBD1. This CDR3 has 12 amino acids. Germline CDR1 and CDR2: MNHNY and SVGAGI (reference sequence). The V segment lost 6 bases and the J segment 6 bases; nucleotides outside the gene matches: 5.

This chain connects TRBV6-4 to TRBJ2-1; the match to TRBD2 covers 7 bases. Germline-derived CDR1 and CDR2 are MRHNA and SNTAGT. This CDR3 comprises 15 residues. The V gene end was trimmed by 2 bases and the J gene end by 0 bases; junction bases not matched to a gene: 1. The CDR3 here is CASSDPSGSYNEQFF. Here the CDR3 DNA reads TGTGCCAGCAGTGACCCTAGCGGCTCCTACAATGAGCAGTTCTTC.

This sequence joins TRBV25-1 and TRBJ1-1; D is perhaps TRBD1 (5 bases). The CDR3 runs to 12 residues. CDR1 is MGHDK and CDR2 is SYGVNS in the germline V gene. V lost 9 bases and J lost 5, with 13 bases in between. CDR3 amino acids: CASSMTETEAFF. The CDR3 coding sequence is TGTGCCAGTTCCATGACAGAGACTGAAGCTTTCTTT.

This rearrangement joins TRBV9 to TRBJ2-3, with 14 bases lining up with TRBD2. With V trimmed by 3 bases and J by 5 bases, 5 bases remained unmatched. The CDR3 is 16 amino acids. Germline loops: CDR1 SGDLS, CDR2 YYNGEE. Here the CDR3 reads CASSGLAGGPKDTQYF. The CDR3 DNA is TGTGCCAGCAGCGGACTAGCGGGAGGGCCGAAAGATACGCAGTATTTT.

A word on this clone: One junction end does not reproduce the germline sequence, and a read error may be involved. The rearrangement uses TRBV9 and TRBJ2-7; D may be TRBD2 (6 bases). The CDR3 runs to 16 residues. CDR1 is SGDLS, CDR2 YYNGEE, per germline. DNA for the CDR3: TGTGCCAGCAGCGTAGGGGTCGGGAGCACCTCCCACGAGCAGTACTTC. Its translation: CASSVGVGSTSHEQYF.

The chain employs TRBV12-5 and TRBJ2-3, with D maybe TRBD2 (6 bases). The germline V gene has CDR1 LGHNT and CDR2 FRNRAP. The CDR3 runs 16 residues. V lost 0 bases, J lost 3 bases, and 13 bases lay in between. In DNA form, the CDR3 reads TGTGCTAGTGGTTTGGTACTAGCAGCGGTAACAGATACGCAGTATTTT. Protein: CASGLVLAAVTDTQYF.

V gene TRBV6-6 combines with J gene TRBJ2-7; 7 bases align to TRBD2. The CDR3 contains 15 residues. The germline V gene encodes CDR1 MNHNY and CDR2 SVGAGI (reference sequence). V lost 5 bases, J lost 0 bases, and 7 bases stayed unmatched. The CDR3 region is CASSTTSASSYEQYF. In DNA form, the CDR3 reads TGTGCCAGCAGTACCACTAGCGCGAGCTCCTACGAGCAGTACTTC.